The 21 T cell receptor beta chains listed next were all sequenced from one sample in a study of blood T cell repertoires in COVID-19. The method was immunoSEQ multiplex PCR; TCRdb's version includes in-frame clones alone and lacks a portion of them. In the table there are around 140,000 clones, 65% to 85% of which are singletons. The sample was peripheral blood. The receptor source for this set is a woman aged 55-70 years with acute or convalescent COVID-19.

This rearrangement joins TRBV15 to TRBJ2-2; 7 nucleotides agree with TRBD2. The CDR3 extends over 17 amino acids. Germline CDR1 reads LNHNV; CDR2 reads YYDKDF (reference sequence). Unmatched junction bases numbered 9, after V lost 0 bases and J lost 5 bases. The CDR3 sequence is CATSREVAGWETGELFF. The CDR3 DNA reads as TGTGCCACCAGCAGAGAAGTAGCGGGTTGGGAGACCGGGGAGCTGTTTTTT.

V and J are TRBV28 and TRBJ2-1, with TRBD1 as a possible D gene (6 bases). Per germline, CDR1 MDHEN and CDR2 SYDVKM. Trimming removed 3 bases at V and 5 bases at J, with 11 bases between. The CDR3 runs to 14 residues. DNA for the CDR3: TGTGCCAGCAGTTTCGCAGGGGACCACAATGAGCAGTTCTTC. Protein sequence: CASSFAGDHNEQFF.

V is TRBV3-1 (or the pseudogene TRBV3-2) and J is TRBJ1-1, with a possible D match to TRBD1 (6 bases). Per germline, CDR1 LGHDT and CDR2 YNNKEL (reference sequence). The CDR3 sequence is 16 residues long. Trimming cost V 0 bases and J 7 bases, with 18 bases left between them. The CDR3 coding sequence is TGTGCCAGCAGCCAAGAAGGGGGAGGGCCAGTGCTTGAAGCTTTCTTT. Residues: CASSQEGGGPVLEAFF.

The gene calls are TRBV5-8 and TRBJ2-7; 9 bases fit TRBD1. Germline V lookup: CDR1 SGHTS, CDR2 YDEGEE. The V and J ends lost 3 bases and 3 bases, in that order; junction bases with no gene match: 7. The CDR3 sequence is 15 residues long. CDR3 region: CASSWGGQGFYEQYF. The CDR3 nucleotides read TGTGCCAGCAGCTGGGGCGGACAGGGGTTCTACGAGCAGTACTTC.

The genes are TRBV19 and TRBJ2-6; TRBD1 agrees at 7 bases. The CDR3 is 14 amino acids. Trimming took 9 bases from V and 7 from J; bases not matched to a gene: 9. Germline assignment: CDR1 LNHDA and CDR2 SQIVND (reference sequence). In DNA, the CDR3 is TGTGCCAGCCTAAGCAGGGGGAGCGCCAACGTCCTGACTTTC. It encodes CASLSRGSANVLTF.

V gene TRBV7-3 combines with J gene TRBJ2-1; D unresolved. The ends were cut back, 2 bases at V and 5 bases at J, with 10 bases in the middle. The CDR3 totals 14 residues. Germline V lookup: CDR1 SGHTA, CDR2 FQGTGA. The CDR3 DNA sequence: TGTGCCAGCAGCTTATCGGAGAACCACAATGAGCAGTTCTTC. The encoded protein is CASSLSENHNEQFF. Together with reference TRBV7-3 and TRBJ2-1, the CDR3 gives the full variable domain: GAGVSQTPSNKVTEKGKYVELRCDPISGHTALYWYRQSLGQGPEFLIYFQGTGAADDSGLPNDRFFAVRPEGSVSTLKIQRTERGDSAVYLCASSLSENHNEQFFGPGTRLTVL.

The V and J genes are TRBV6-1 and TRBJ1-5, with no clear D. Germline V gene lookup returns CDR1 MNHNS and CDR2 SASEGT. CDR3 length: 14 amino acids. V lost 2 bases and J 2 bases, leaving 7 bases between the germline ends. The CDR3 nucleotides read TGTGCCAGCAGTGAAACTAGTGGCAATCAGCCCCAGCATTTT. It codes for CASSETSGNQPQHF.

The chain combines TRBV15 with TRBJ1-2, with 7 bases identical to TRBD1. The CDR3 has 14 amino acids. J was trimmed by 1 base and V by 8 bases; bases with no gene match: 7. CDR1 LNHNV and CDR2 YYDKDF come from the germline V gene (reference sequence). In DNA, the CDR3 is TGTGCCACCCGAATGAGACAGGGTAACTATGGCTACACCTTC. Its protein is CATRMRQGNYGYTF.

CDR3 region: CASSQGTAETQYF. The CDR3 DNA follows: TGTGCCAGCAGTCAGGGGACAGCCGAGACCCAGTACTTC. The rearrangement joins TRBV28 to TRBJ2-5; 7 bases agree with TRBD1. The CDR3 runs 13 residues. CDR1 is MDHEN and CDR2 is SYDVKM in the germline V gene. J gave up 5 bases and V 5 bases, and 5 bases lay outside the gene matches.

The V gene is TRBV11-3, the J gene TRBJ2-6, with no clear D. The V gene's germline CDR1 is SGHNT and CDR2 YENEEA. The V end was cut by 10 bases, the J end by 0 bases, with 10 bases between. The CDR3 sequence is 14 residues long. The CDR3 protein is CATGKSSGANVLTF. DNA for the CDR3: TGTGCCACAGGAAAAAGCTCTGGGGCCAACGTCCTGACTTTC.

V is TRBV30 and J is TRBJ2-5; 10 bases agree with TRBD2. V shed 3 bases, J shed 7 bases, and the junction held 11 bases outside the gene matches. The germline V gene encodes CDR1 GTSNPN and CDR2 SVGIG (reference sequence). The CDR3 is 15 amino acids. CDR3 DNA: TGTGCCTGGAGGTCTAGCGGGAGTCGGATAGGGACCCAGTACTTC. As protein: CAWRSSGSRIGTQYF.

The chain joins TRBV5-1 to TRBJ2-3, with TRBD2 matching 10 bases. Germline V CDR1 and CDR2: SGHRS, YFSETQ. This CDR3 has 15 residues. Trimming cost V 0 bases and J 8 bases; bases outside gene matches: 6. CDR3 bases: TGCGCCAGCAGCTTGGAACTAGCGGGGAGGGCTACGCAGTATTTT. Protein: CASSLELAGRATQYF.

J is TRBJ1-1 and V is TRBV7-9, with no clear D. This CDR3 contains 12 residues. CDR1 is SEHNR, CDR2 FQNEAQ, per germline (reference sequence). Deletions cut 1 base from V and 10 bases from J, with 10 bases between. The CDR3 bases are TGTGCCAGCAGCTTAGATGGCAGAGGAGCTTTCTTT. Translating it yields CASSLDGRGAFF.

The rearrangement links TRBV5-1 to TRBJ2-7; TRBD1 matches 7 bases. The CDR3 is made up of 14 amino acids. Germline V gene sequence: CDR1 SGHRS, CDR2 YFSETQ. J lost 2 bases, V lost 3 bases, and 5 bases had no gene match. The CDR3 reads CASSSGQRAYEQYF. The CDR3 DNA is TGCGCCAGCAGCTCGGGACAGAGAGCCTACGAGCAGTACTTC.

The V call is TRBV6-5, the J call TRBJ1-3; 8 bases line up with TRBD1. The CDR3 is 14 amino acids. Germline CDR1 MNHEY, CDR2 SVGAGI. V shed 8 bases, J shed 0 bases, and the junction held 3 bases outside the gene matches. In nucleotides, the CDR3 is TGTGCCAGCTCGGACAGGGCCTCTGGAAACACCATATATTTT. Translated: CASSDRASGNTIYF.

The rearrangement uses TRBV2 and TRBJ1-2, with 8 nucleotides matching TRBD1. The CDR3 totals 14 residues. The germline CDR1 and CDR2 sequences are SNHLY and FYNNEI. The V and J ends lost 6 bases and 2 bases, in that order; junction bases with no gene match: 5. CDR3 DNA sequence: TGTGCCAGCAGCCGCCGGGACAGGAACTATGGCTACACCTTC. It encodes CASSRRDRNYGYTF.

This chain links TRBV5-4 with TRBJ2-5, with 16 bases fitting TRBD2. The germline CDR1 and CDR2 sequences are SGHNT and YYREEE (reference sequence). V lost 4 bases to trimming and J lost 4 bases; unmatched junction nucleotides: 7. This CDR3 comprises 17 residues. CDR3 sequence reads: CASSTGTSGRASETQYF. The DNA of the CDR3 is TGTGCCAGCAGCACCGGGACTAGCGGGAGGGCCTCAGAGACCCAGTACTTC.

The chain recombines TRBV11-3 with TRBJ2-7; possibly TRBD2 for D (6 bases). V was pared by 1 base and J by 3 bases, with 19 bases between. The V gene's germline CDR1 is SGHNT and CDR2 YENEEA. The CDR3 totals 17 residues. This chain's CDR3 is CASSLVGSSVSGYEQYF. CDR3 coding DNA: TGTGCCAGCAGCTTAGTCGGCTCTAGCGTCAGTGGCTACGAGCAGTACTTC. The entire variable domain, with the rest obtained from reference TRBV11-3 and TRBJ2-7, is as follows: EAGVVQSPRYKIIEKKQPVAFWCNPISGHNTLYWYLQNLGQGPELLIRYENEEAVDDSQLPKDRFSAERLKGVDSTLKIQPAELGDSAVYLCASSLVGSSVSGYEQYFGPGTRLTVT.

This clone showed up just once. This sequence joins TRBV28 and TRBJ2-4, with D possibly being TRBD2 (5 bases). In germline, CDR1 is MDHEN, CDR2 SYDVKM. V was trimmed by 8 bases and J by 7 bases, leaving 12 bases between them. There are 12 residues in the CDR3. As DNA, the CDR3 is TGTGCCAGCGGAACTAGTGTCAACATTCAGTACTTC. Translating gives CASGTSVNIQYF.

The chain has TRBV6-5 and TRBJ1-2, with D perhaps TRBD1 (5 bases). CDR1 MNHEY and CDR2 SVGAGI come from the germline V gene. CDR3 length equals 13 residues. Trimming took off 2 bases at V and 6 bases at J, with 10 bases between the two ends. CDR3 region: CASSYRWGHGYTF. The CDR3 region has the DNA TGTGCCAGCAGTTACCGATGGGGCCATGGCTACACCTTC.

This sequence joins TRBV3-1 (or the pseudogene TRBV3-2) and TRBJ1-6, with TRBD1 matching over 7 bases. Trimming took 4 bases from V and 7 from J; bases not matched to a gene: 4. The CDR3 totals 14 residues. Germline-derived CDR1 and CDR2 are LGHDT and YNNKEL (reference sequence). The CDR3 DNA sequence: TGTGCCAGCAGCCTCACAGGGGCGAATTCACCCCTCCACTTT. Translated: CASSLTGANSPLHF.